The next 17 T cell receptor beta chains were all read from a single sample in a study of T cell responses to AZD1222 COVID-19 vaccine. Only in-frame clones appear in the TCRdb table, and some are missing; sequencing was by immunoSEQ multiplex PCR. Of some 120,000 clones listed, more than 85% are singletons. Material: peripheral blood, obtained on day 0 of AZD1222 vaccination. These receptor sequences come from an adult in good health.

This clone was observed a single time. This sequence joins TRBV7-9 and TRBJ2-1, with D tentatively TRBD2 (6 bases). CDR1 and CDR2 (germline): SEHNR, FQNEAQ (reference sequence). The CDR3 runs to 14 residues. Between the trimmed V and J ends, which lost 5 bases and 0 bases, there was a span of 8 bases. The CDR3 DNA sequence: TGTGCCAGCAGCGTCGGGAGCTCCTACAATGAGCAGTTCTTC. It translates to CASSVGSSYNEQFF.

This sequence joins TRBV27 and TRBJ2-4; D remains ambiguous. Germline V lookup: CDR1 MNHEY, CDR2 SMNVEV (reference sequence). This CDR3 is 16 amino acids long. Trimming took off 0 bases at V and 0 bases at J, with 9 bases between the two ends. In DNA form, the CDR3 reads TGTGCCAGCAGTTTATCAGGGCTATTAGCCAAAAACATTCAGTACTTC. This translates into CASSLSGLLAKNIQYF.

The V and J genes are TRBV5-1 and TRBJ1-1, with D tentatively TRBD1 (6 bases). The CDR3 is made up of 14 amino acids. Looked up from germline, CDR1 is SGHRS and CDR2 is YFSETQ. Trimming cost V 4 bases and J 4 bases, with 14 bases left between them. The CDR3 nucleotides are TGCGCCAGCAGCGCGCAAGGGGGTCCCACTGAAGCTTTCTTT. Translation: CASSAQGGPTEAFF.

The rearrangement uses TRBV7-3 and TRBJ2-2; 7 bases agree with TRBD1. Trimming took 0 bases from V and 4 from J; bases not matched to a gene: 8. This CDR3 contains 17 residues. Germline CDR1 reads SGHTA; CDR2 reads FQGTGA. The CDR3 sequence is CASSLTKGAFGTGELFF. The CDR3 DNA follows: TGTGCCAGCAGCTTAACTAAGGGGGCCTTTGGCACCGGGGAGCTGTTTTTT.

V is TRBV29-1 and J is TRBJ1-1; D may be TRBD1 (6 bases). V was pared by 6 bases and J by 8 bases, with 19 bases between. The CDR3 runs 13 residues. Germline V gene data show CDR1 as SQVTM and CDR2 as ANQGSEA. CDR3 sequence: CSVRGQKNREAFF. CDR3 bases: TGCAGCGTCCGAGGACAGAAGAATAGAGAAGCTTTCTTT.

The chain uses TRBV2 and TRBJ1-4; unclear D gene. From germline, CDR1 is SNHLY and CDR2 FYNNEI. The CDR3 totals 10 residues. Trimming shortened V by 8 bases and J by 6 bases, and 4 bases separated the two germline ends. The CDR3: CASRDEKLFF. CDR3 coding DNA: TGTGCCAGCCGGGATGAAAAACTGTTTTTT. Filled out from reference TRBV2 and TRBJ1-4, the complete variable domain reads EPEVTQTPSHQVTQMGQEVILRCVPISNHLYFYWYRQILGQKVEFLVSFYNNEISEKSEIFDDQFSVERPDGSNFTLKIRSTKLEDSAMYFCASRDEKLFFGSGTQLSVL.

The chain employs TRBV7-8 and TRBJ2-7; D remains ambiguous. Germline CDR1 reads SGHVS; CDR2 reads FQNEAQ. The CDR3 length is 15 residues. V was shortened by 3 bases and J by 4 bases, with 16 bases between the two germline ends. In nucleotides, the CDR3 is TGTGCCAGCAGCTTGGATGACCGTCCGCTATACGAGCAGTACTTC. Translating it yields CASSLDDRPLYEQYF.

V usage is TRBV19 and J usage is TRBJ2-1; D is undetermined. Looked up from germline, CDR1 is LNHDA and CDR2 is SQIVND (reference sequence). The CDR3 runs to 15 residues. V lost 2 bases to trimming and J lost 0 bases, with 8 bases between them. CDR3 protein: CASSIWQSSYNEQFF. CDR3 DNA: TGTGCCAGTAGTATATGGCAGAGCTCCTACAATGAGCAGTTCTTC.

The V and J genes are TRBV2 and TRBJ1-1; tentatively, D is TRBD1 (5 bases). Trimming stripped 0 bases from V and 2 bases from J, with 13 bases between. The CDR3 totals 16 residues. Per the germline V gene, CDR1 is SNHLY and CDR2 is FYNNEI. CDR3 in amino acids: CASSEAGQEGNTEAFF. For the CDR3, the DNA is TGTGCCAGCAGTGAAGCGGGGCAGGAAGGAAACACTGAAGCTTTCTTT.

This chain connects TRBV28 to TRBJ1-5; 7 nucleotides agree with TRBD1. Germline V CDR1 and CDR2: MDHEN, SYDVKM. This CDR3 is 14 amino acids long. Unmatched junction bases numbered 8, after V lost 5 bases and J lost 7 bases. The CDR3 region has the DNA TGTGCCAGCAGTCAACTTGGACAGGCGCAGCCCCAGCATTTT. Encoded protein: CASSQLGQAQPQHF.

The chain is built from TRBV9 and TRBJ2-1; no clear D. The V gene's germline CDR1 is SGDLS and CDR2 YYNGEE. V gave up 3 bases and J gave up 10 bases, with 5 bases separating them. This CDR3 comprises 10 residues. This CDR3 is CASSGREQFF. In DNA form, the CDR3 reads TGTGCCAGCAGCGGTAGGGAGCAGTTCTTC. Full variable domain (rest looked up from reference TRBV9 and TRBJ2-1): DSGVTQTPKHLITATGQRVTLRCSPRSGDLSVYWYQQSLDQGLQFLIQYYNGEERAKGNILERFSAQQFPDLHSELNLSSLELGDSALYFCASSGREQFFGPGTRLTVL.

The V gene is TRBV12-3 or TRBV12-4, the J gene TRBJ1-2, with D tentatively TRBD1 (5 bases). The V end lost 6 bases, the J end lost 7 bases, and 15 bases lay between the germline ends. CDR3 size: 13 residues. The CDR3 bases are TGTGCCAGCAGGCGTGGACAATTAGGTGGCTACACCTTC. This gives the protein CASRRGQLGGYTF.

This rearrangement joins TRBV10-3 to TRBJ1-6; 7 bases match TRBD1. The CDR3 length is 17 residues. V shed 2 bases and J 1 base; nucleotides not matched to a gene: 5. The germline CDR1 and CDR2 sequences are ENHRY and SYGVKD. The CDR3 nucleotides read TGTGCCATCAGTGAGGCAGGGGGATCATCCTATAATTCACCCCTCCACTTT. Residues: CAISEAGGSSYNSPLHF.

This clone came up once. The chain joins TRBV6-4 to TRBJ2-2; maybe TRBD2 (5 bases). Trimming left V 3 bases short and J 3 bases short, with 8 bases between. CDR3 length: 14 residues. Germline lookup yields CDR1 MRHNA and CDR2 SNTAGT. Here the CDR3 reads CASSERADTGELFF. CDR3 DNA: TGTGCCAGCAGTGAGAGGGCGGACACCGGGGAGCTGTTTTTT.

The chain carries TRBV5-5 and TRBJ2-2; D ambiguous. V lost 6 bases and J 1 base, leaving 13 bases between the germline ends. CDR1 and CDR2 from the germline V gene are SGHKS and YYEKEE (reference sequence). This CDR3 is built from 15 residues. This chain's CDR3 is CASTPLWVNTGELFF. In nucleotides, the CDR3 is TGTGCCAGCACCCCGCTGTGGGTGAACACCGGGGAGCTGTTTTTT.

Notes on this clone: At the DNA level, this CDR3 is encoded by other sequences in the same sample as well. The chain has TRBV28 and TRBJ1-2; the D is unclear. Germline loops: CDR1 MDHEN, CDR2 SYDVKM. The CDR3 is 11 amino acids. The V end was cut by 4 bases, the J end by 5 bases, with 5 bases between. The CDR3 coding sequence is TGTGCCAGCAGTTCATCATATGGCTACACCTTC. Its protein product is CASSSSYGYTF.

The rearrangement links TRBV28 to TRBJ1-1; D gene unclear. Trimming removed 6 bases at V and 1 base at J, with 15 bases between. The germline CDR1 and CDR2 sequences are MDHEN and SYDVKM. CDR3 length: 15 residues. CDR3 bases: TGTGCCAGCAGCCCCAGGTCGGGAAGGAACACTGAAGCTTTCTTT. Its protein is CASSPRSGRNTEAFF.